Each of the 14 T cell receptor beta chains below was sequenced from the same sample in a study of human T cells and chemical hapten exposure. Time point in this sample: patch test 2, 6 weeks after DPC sensitization. Treatment meaning: therapeutic diphenylcyclopropenone sensitization with weekly scalp DPC. TCRdb re-analysed the RACE reads in MiXCR, keeping a single row per CDR3 protein. Of about 84,000 distinct CDR3 sequences in the sample, about 10% are singletons; the top ten hold roughly 2.4%. The sample in question was whole blood, obtained in connection with sensitization to the hapten diphenylcyclopropenone (DPC). These receptors originate from a woman aged 25 to 45 with alopecia areata. Some clones in this sample may be carry-over from other donors' samples.

The chain joins TRBV28 to TRBJ2-3; 7 bases map to TRBD1. Germline V gene lookup returns CDR1 MDHEN and CDR2 SYDVKM. J gave up 4 bases and V 6 bases, and 10 bases lay outside the gene matches. The CDR3 is made up of 15 amino acids. The CDR3 bases are TGTGCCAGCAGCCCAACTACGACAGGGCCAGATACGCAGTATTTT. Residues: CASSPTTTGPDTQYF.

The V gene is TRBV11-1, the J gene TRBJ2-7; D gene uncertain. Trimming cost V 6 bases and J 2 bases, with 11 bases left between them. Germline values: CDR1 SGHAT, CDR2 FQDESV (reference sequence). The CDR3 is 13 amino acids. The CDR3 sequence is CASRQTATYEQYF. The CDR3 nucleotides read TGTGCCAGCAGACAAACAGCCACCTACGAGCAGTACTTC.

This clonotype was detected only a few times. This chain joins TRBV28 and TRBJ1-1, with 8 bases matching TRBD1. This CDR3 region has 14 residues. CDR1 and CDR2 from the germline V gene are MDHEN and SYDVKM. Trimming cost V 4 bases and J 3 bases; bases outside gene matches: 4. The CDR3 loop is CASSYPDRDTEAFF. CDR3 sequence (DNA): TGTGCCAGCAGTTATCCGGACAGGGACACTGAAGCTTTCTTT.

This clonotype was seen more than once but under ten times. The rearrangement uses TRBV28 and TRBJ2-1, with 9 bases that match TRBD2. Germline V gene data show CDR1 as MDHEN and CDR2 as SYDVKM. There are 14 residues in the CDR3. After removal of 4 bases from V and 7 bases from J, the junction contained 5 bases not matched to a gene. DNA of the CDR3: TGTGCCAGCAGTTCTGGAACTAGCGGGAATGAGCAGTTCTTC. This codes for CASSSGTSGNEQFF.

The V and J genes are TRBV5-1 and TRBJ2-1; maybe TRBD1 (6 bases). Germline CDR1 reads SGHRS; CDR2 reads YFSETQ. Trimming shortened V by 4 bases and J by 8 bases, and 13 bases separated the two germline ends. This CDR3 comprises 13 residues. The CDR3 here is CASSIQGGDEQFF. In DNA form, the CDR3 reads TGCGCCAGCAGCATACAGGGTGGGGATGAGCAGTTCTTC.

Within the sample, this clonotype is medium-sized. V usage is TRBV2 and J usage is TRBJ2-4; TRBD2 matches at 12 bases. V shed 6 bases and J 0 bases; nucleotides not matched to a gene: 9. This CDR3 region has 18 residues. Germline V CDR1 and CDR2: SNHLY, FYNNEI. Here the CDR3 reads CASRQTSGGSLAKNIQYF. The CDR3 bases are TGTGCCAGCAGACAGACTAGCGGGGGCTCTCTAGCCAAAAACATTCAGTACTTC.

A single count supports this clonotype. The V and J genes are TRBV28 and TRBJ2-3; D is undetermined. This CDR3 contains 12 residues. Germline loops: CDR1 MDHEN, CDR2 SYDVKM. Trimming shortened V by 4 bases and J by 3 bases, and 5 bases separated the two germline ends. Here the CDR3 reads CASSSETDTQYF. CDR3 DNA: TGTGCCAGCAGTTCAGAGACAGATACGCAGTATTTT.

This clonotype was observed at least ten times. V usage is TRBV18 and J usage is TRBJ1-5; TRBD1 is a possible D gene (6 bases). Germline V lookup: CDR1 KGHSH, CDR2 LQKENI. Trimming cost V 3 bases and J 3 bases, with 18 bases left between them. The CDR3 sequence is 17 residues long. The CDR3 protein is CASSPMMTGVDNQPQHF. In DNA, the CDR3 is TGTGCCAGCTCACCGATGATGACAGGAGTAGACAATCAGCCCCAGCATTTT.

This clonotype came up many times. The CDR3 loop reads CSTELAGVSYNEQFF. The CDR3 DNA sequence: TGCAGTACAGAACTAGCGGGAGTTTCCTACAATGAGCAGTTCTTC. The rearrangement links TRBV20-1 to TRBJ2-1; 11 bases map to TRBD2. From germline, CDR1 is DFQATT and CDR2 SNEGSKA (reference sequence). The ends lost 8 bases at V and 1 base at J; junction bases unmatched: 7. The CDR3 runs 15 residues.

This clonotype was seen a few times. V and J are TRBV29-1 and TRBJ2-7, with D uncertain. CDR1 and CDR2 (germline): SQVTM, ANQGSEA. V was pared by 5 bases and J by 2 bases, with 10 bases between. The CDR3 extends over 12 amino acids. DNA for the CDR3: TGCAGCGTTAGGACGGAACCCTACGAGCAGTACTTC. This encodes CSVRTEPYEQYF.

This clonotype came up a few times. V and J are TRBV29-1 and TRBJ2-1; TRBD1 might be the D (6 bases). This CDR3 has 14 residues. CDR1 is SQVTM and CDR2 is ANQGSEA in the germline V gene. The germline V and J ends were trimmed by 0 bases and 4 bases, with 10 bases remaining between them. CDR3 region: CSVEDTDSYNEQFF. The CDR3 nucleotides are TGCAGCGTTGAAGATACGGACAGTTACAATGAGCAGTTCTTC.

This clonotype appeared many times. This sequence joins TRBV29-1 and TRBJ2-3; 8 positions agree with TRBD1. V lost 6 bases, J lost 3 bases, and 8 bases stayed unmatched. The germline CDR1 and CDR2 sequences are SQVTM and ANQGSEA. The CDR3 totals 14 residues. The CDR3 loop is CSVGRDRRTDTQYF. For the CDR3, the DNA is TGCAGCGTGGGCCGGGACAGGAGAACAGATACGCAGTATTTT.

V gene TRBV7-2 combines with J gene TRBJ2-3; D call uncertain. V gave up 5 bases and J gave up 1 base, with 16 bases separating them. Looked up from germline, CDR1 is SGHTA and CDR2 is FQGNSA. CDR3 length: 16 amino acids. CDR3 residues: CASSAPGVLRTDTQYF. The CDR3 coding sequence is TGTGCCAGCAGCGCCCCGGGTGTACTTCGCACAGATACGCAGTATTTT.

At least ten counts were recorded for this clonotype. The J gene is TRBJ2-2, the V gene TRBV4-3; 7 positions agree with TRBD2. CDR3 length: 17 amino acids. V shed 4 bases, J shed 0 bases, and the junction held 8 bases outside the gene matches. Looked up from germline, CDR1 is LGHNA and CDR2 is YSLEER. This CDR3 reads CASSRQASGANTGELFF. In DNA, the CDR3 is TGCGCCAGCAGCCGCCAAGCTAGCGGCGCGAACACCGGGGAGCTGTTTTTT.